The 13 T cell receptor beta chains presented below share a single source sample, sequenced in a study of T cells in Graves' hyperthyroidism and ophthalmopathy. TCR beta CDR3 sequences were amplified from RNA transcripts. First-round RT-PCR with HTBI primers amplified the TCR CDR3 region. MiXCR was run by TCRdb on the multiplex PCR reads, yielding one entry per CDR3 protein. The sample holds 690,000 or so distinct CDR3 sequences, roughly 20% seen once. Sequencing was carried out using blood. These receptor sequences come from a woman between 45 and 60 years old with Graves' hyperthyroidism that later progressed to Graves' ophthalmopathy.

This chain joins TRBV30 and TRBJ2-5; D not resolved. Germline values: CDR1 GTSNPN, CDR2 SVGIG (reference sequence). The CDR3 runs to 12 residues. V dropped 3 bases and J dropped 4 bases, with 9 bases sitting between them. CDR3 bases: TGTGCCTGGAGCTGGTACCGAGAGACCCAGTACTTC. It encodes CAWSWYRETQYF.

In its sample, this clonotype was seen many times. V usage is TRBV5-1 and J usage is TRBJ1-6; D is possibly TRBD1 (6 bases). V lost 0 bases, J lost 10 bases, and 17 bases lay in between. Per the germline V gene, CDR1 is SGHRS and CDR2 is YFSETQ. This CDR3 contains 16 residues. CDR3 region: CASSLGSTGMGSPLHF. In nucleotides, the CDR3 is TGCGCCAGCAGCTTGGGATCGACAGGCATGGGGTCACCCCTCCACTTT. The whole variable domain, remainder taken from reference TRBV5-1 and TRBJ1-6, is KAGVTQTPRYLIKTRGQQVTLSCSPISGHRSVSWYQQTPGQGLQFLFEYFSETQRNKGNFPGRFSGRQFSNSRSEMNVSTLELGDSALYLCASSLGSTGMGSPLHFGNGTRLTVT.

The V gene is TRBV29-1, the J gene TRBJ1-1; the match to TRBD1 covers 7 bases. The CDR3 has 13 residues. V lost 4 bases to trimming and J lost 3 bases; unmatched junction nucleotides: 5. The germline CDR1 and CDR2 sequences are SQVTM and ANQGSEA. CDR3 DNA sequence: TGCAGCGTTGGGGACAGTTCCTACACTGAAGCTTTCTTT. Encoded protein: CSVGDSSYTEAFF.

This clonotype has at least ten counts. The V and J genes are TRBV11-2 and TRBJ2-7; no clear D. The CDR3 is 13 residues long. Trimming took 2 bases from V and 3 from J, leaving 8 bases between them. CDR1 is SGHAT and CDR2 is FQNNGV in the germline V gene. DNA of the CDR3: TGTGCCAGCAGCTTATTGGGGTTCTACGAGCAGTACTTC. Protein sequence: CASSLLGFYEQYF.

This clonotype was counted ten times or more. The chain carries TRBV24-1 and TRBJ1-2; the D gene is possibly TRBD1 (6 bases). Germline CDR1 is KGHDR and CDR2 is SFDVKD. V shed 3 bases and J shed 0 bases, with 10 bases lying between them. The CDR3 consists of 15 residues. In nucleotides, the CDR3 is TGTGCCACCAGTGATAAGGGGACAACTAACTATGGCTACACCTTC. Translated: CATSDKGTTNYGYTF.

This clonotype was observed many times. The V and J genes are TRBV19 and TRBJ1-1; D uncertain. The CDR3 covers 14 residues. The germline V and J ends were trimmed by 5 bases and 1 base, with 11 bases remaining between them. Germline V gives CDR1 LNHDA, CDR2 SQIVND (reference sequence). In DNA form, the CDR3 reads TGTGCCAGTAGTCCCTCGTGGGCGAACACTGAAGCTTTCTTT. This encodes CASSPSWANTEAFF.

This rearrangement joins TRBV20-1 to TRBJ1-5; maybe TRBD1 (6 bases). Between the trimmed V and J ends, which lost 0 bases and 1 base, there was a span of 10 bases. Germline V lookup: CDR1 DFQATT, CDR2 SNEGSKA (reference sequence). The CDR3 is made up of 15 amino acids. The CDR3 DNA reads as TGCAGTGCTAGAGATGGGGGGCGCAGCAATCAGCCCCAGCATTTT. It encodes CSARDGGRSNQPQHF.

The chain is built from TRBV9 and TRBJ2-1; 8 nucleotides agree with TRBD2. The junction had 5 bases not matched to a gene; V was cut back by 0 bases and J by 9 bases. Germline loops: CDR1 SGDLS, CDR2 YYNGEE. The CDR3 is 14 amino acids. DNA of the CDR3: TGTGCCAGCAGCGTAGCGGGGGGGCCCGGTGAGCAGTTCTTC. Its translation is CASSVAGGPGEQFF.

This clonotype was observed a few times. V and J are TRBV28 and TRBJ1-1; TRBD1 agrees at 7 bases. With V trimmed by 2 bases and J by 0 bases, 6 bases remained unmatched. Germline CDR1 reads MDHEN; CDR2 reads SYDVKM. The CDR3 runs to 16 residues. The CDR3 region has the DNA TGTGCCAGCAGTTTAAGTACAGGGGACATGAACACTGAAGCTTTCTTT. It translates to CASSLSTGDMNTEAFF.

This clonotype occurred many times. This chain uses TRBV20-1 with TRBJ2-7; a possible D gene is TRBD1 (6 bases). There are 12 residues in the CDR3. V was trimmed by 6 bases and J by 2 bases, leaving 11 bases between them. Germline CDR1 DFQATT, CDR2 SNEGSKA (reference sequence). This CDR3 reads CSAGQTAYEQYF. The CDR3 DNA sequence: TGCAGTGCAGGACAGACTGCCTACGAGCAGTACTTC.

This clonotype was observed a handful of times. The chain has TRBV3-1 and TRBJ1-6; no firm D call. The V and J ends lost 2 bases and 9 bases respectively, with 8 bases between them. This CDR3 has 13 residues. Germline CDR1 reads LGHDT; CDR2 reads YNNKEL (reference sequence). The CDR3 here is CASSQSMGSPLHF. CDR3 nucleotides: TGTGCCAGCAGCCAATCTATGGGTTCACCCCTCCACTTT.

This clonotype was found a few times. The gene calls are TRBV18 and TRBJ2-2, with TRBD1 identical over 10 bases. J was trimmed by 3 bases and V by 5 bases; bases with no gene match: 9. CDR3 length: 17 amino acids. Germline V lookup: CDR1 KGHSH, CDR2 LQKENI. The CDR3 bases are TGTGCCAGCTCATTGATGACAGGGGGCTCTGACACCGGGGAGCTGTTTTTT. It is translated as CASSLMTGGSDTGELFF.

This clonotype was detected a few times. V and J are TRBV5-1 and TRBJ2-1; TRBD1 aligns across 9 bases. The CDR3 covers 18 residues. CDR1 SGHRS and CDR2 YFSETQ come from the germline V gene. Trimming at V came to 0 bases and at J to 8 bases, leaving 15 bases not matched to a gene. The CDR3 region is CASSLDSVGTGMMDEQFF. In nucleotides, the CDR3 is TGCGCCAGCAGCTTGGATTCAGTCGGGACAGGGATGATGGATGAGCAGTTCTTC.